This passage covers 21 T cell receptor beta chains from one sample sequenced in a study of blood T cell repertoires in COVID-19. Some clones are missing from TCRdb's copy, which holds only in-frame ones; the method was immunoSEQ multiplex PCR. Of over 350,000 clones in the sample, roughly 89% were seen once. The source material was PBMCs or T cells enriched from blood (not recorded which). The receptors originated from a woman between 45 and 65 years old who had recovered from COVID-19.

This clone has more than one count but fewer than ten. The chain recombines TRBV3-1 (or the pseudogene TRBV3-2) with TRBJ1-1; 9 nucleotides align to TRBD1. This CDR3 comprises 12 residues. The germline gives CDR1 LGHDT, CDR2 YNNKEL (reference sequence). V trimming: 1 base; J trimming: 10 bases; junction bases outside the gene matches: 1. CDR3 residues: CASSQGQGGAFF. The CDR3 DNA is TGTGCCAGCAGCCAAGGACAGGGGGGAGCTTTCTTT.

The chain couples TRBV10-3 to TRBJ1-4; 8 bases line up with TRBD1. J gave up 6 bases and V 10 bases, and 19 bases lay outside the gene matches. CDR3 length: 17 amino acids. Germline V lookup: CDR1 ENHRY, CDR2 SYGVKD. For the CDR3, the DNA is TGTGCCACCCGGGGTTCAGGGGGCGCCCCGGGATATGAAAAACTGTTTTTT. It translates to CATRGSGGAPGYEKLFF.

This chain connects TRBV19 to TRBJ2-1, with TRBD1 matching 11 bases. The CDR3 is made up of 14 amino acids. Germline CDR1 is LNHDA and CDR2 is SQIVND (reference sequence). V was pared by 6 bases and J by 2 bases, with 0 bases of the junction left unmatched. Here the CDR3 reads CASRGQGAYNEQFF. The CDR3 DNA is TGTGCCAGTAGGGGACAGGGGGCCTACAATGAGCAGTTCTTC.

The genes are TRBV5-1 and TRBJ2-7; perhaps TRBD2 as D (7 bases). The CDR3 is made up of 15 amino acids. The germline V gene has CDR1 SGHRS and CDR2 YFSETQ. Trimming pared 0 bases from V and 6 bases from J, leaving 16 bases between. CDR3 amino acids: CASSLAQGRLAEQYF. The CDR3 coding sequence is TGCGCCAGCAGCTTGGCACAGGGCCGACTAGCCGAGCAGTACTTC.

This clone is a singleton in its sample. The rearrangement joins TRBV15 to TRBJ1-1; D perhaps matches TRBD1 (5 bases). With 0 bases removed from V and 4 bases from J, the gap between germline ends came to 12 bases. The CDR3 is made up of 15 amino acids. Per germline, CDR1 LNHNV and CDR2 YYDKDF (reference sequence). CDR3 protein: CATSRDWTGGTEAFF. The CDR3 coding sequence is TGTGCCACCAGCAGAGATTGGACGGGGGGCACTGAAGCTTTCTTT.

The chain is built from TRBV28 and TRBJ1-1; a weak D match, TRBD1 (6 bases). CDR1 is MDHEN, CDR2 SYDVKM, per germline. Trimming removed 9 bases at V and 2 bases at J, with 10 bases between. This CDR3 is built from 12 residues. The CDR3: CASKQGNTEAFF. The CDR3 DNA sequence: TGTGCCAGTAAACAGGGAAACACTGAAGCTTTCTTT.

The CDR3 coding sequence is TGTGCCAGCAGCCAAGATCTCCGACTAGCGGGGGGCCACAATGAGCAGTTCTTC. Its protein is CASSQDLRLAGGHNEQFF. The J gene is TRBJ2-1, the V gene TRBV4-2; 13 bases map to TRBD2. Germline CDR1 is LGHNA and CDR2 is YNFKEQ. This CDR3 has 18 amino acids. Trimming cost V 0 bases and J 5 bases; bases outside gene matches: 7.

The V call is TRBV10-2, the J call TRBJ1-3, with D perhaps TRBD1 (6 bases). Trimming stripped 8 bases from V and 1 base from J, with 12 bases between. This CDR3 region has 14 residues. Germline CDR1 and CDR2: WSHSY and SAAADI. The CDR3 sequence is CASGEGVSGNTIYF. The CDR3 DNA reads as TGCGCCAGCGGAGAGGGGGTATCTGGAAACACCATATATTTT.

The rearrangement uses TRBV7-2 and TRBJ1-1; D not resolved. The ends were cut back, 1 base at V and 0 bases at J, with 9 bases in the middle. This CDR3 comprises 15 residues. CDR1 is SGHTA, CDR2 FQGNSA, per germline. The CDR3 here is CASSLGGKLNTEAFF. CDR3 in DNA: TGTGCCAGCAGCTTAGGAGGAAAGCTGAACACTGAAGCTTTCTTT.

The chain carries TRBV28 and TRBJ2-1; 13 nucleotides line up with TRBD2. This CDR3 contains 16 residues. From germline, CDR1 is MDHEN and CDR2 SYDVKM. Losses at the gene ends were 6 bases for V and 5 bases for J; bases not matched to a gene: 7. CDR3 sequence: CASSPRTSGGDNEQFF. The CDR3 DNA is TGTGCCAGCAGCCCCCGGACTAGCGGGGGAGACAATGAGCAGTTCTTC.

This sequence joins TRBV25-1 and TRBJ1-1, with D uncertain. Trimming removed 5 bases at V and 0 bases at J, with 10 bases between. The V gene's germline CDR1 is MGHDK and CDR2 SYGVNS. This CDR3 has 14 amino acids. CDR3 region: CASSKQSMNTEAFF. CDR3 bases: TGTGCCAGCAGTAAACAGAGTATGAACACTGAAGCTTTCTTT.

As DNA, the CDR3 is TGCGCCAGCAGCTTGGCAGGGGACCCTTCCTATGGCTACACCTTC. It yields the protein CASSLAGDPSYGYTF. The J gene is TRBJ1-2, the V gene TRBV5-1; D might be TRBD1 (6 bases). Germline V gene sequence: CDR1 SGHRS, CDR2 YFSETQ. There are 15 residues in the CDR3. V shed 0 bases and J shed 4 bases, with 13 bases lying between them.

The genes are TRBV4-1 and TRBJ2-7, with D tentatively TRBD2 (6 bases). From germline, CDR1 is MGHRA and CDR2 YSYEKL. The CDR3 contains 16 residues. Trimming shortened V by 4 bases and J by 0 bases, and 16 bases separated the two germline ends. CDR3 residues: CASSPLAAGDSYEQYF. As DNA, the CDR3 is TGCGCCAGCAGCCCCCTGGCAGCGGGTGACTCCTACGAGCAGTACTTC.

The sample holds a few counts of this clone. The chain couples TRBV5-5 to TRBJ1-2, with no clear D. CDR1 is SGHKS, CDR2 YYEKEE, per germline (reference sequence). The CDR3 runs to 15 residues. Trimming took off 4 bases at V and 5 bases at J, with 18 bases between the two ends. CDR3: CASSMSTAGGYGYTF. The DNA for the CDR3 is TGTGCCAGCAGCATGTCTACAGCTGGTGGGTATGGCTACACCTTC.

The V and J genes are TRBV7-9 and TRBJ1-4, with 9 bases aligning to TRBD1. There are 16 residues in the CDR3. V shed 4 bases and J 8 bases; nucleotides not matched to a gene: 11. Germline values: CDR1 SEHNR, CDR2 FQNEAQ (reference sequence). This CDR3 is CASSWVLQGAHEKLFF. In DNA, the CDR3 is TGTGCCAGCAGCTGGGTCTTACAGGGGGCACACGAAAAACTGTTTTTT. Full variable domain (outside the CDR3, taken from reference TRBV7-9 and TRBJ1-4): DTGVSQNPRHKITKRGQNVTFRCDPISEHNRLYWYRQTLGQGPEFLTYFQNEAQLEKSRLLSDRFSAERPKGSFSTLEIQRTEQGDSAMYLCASSWVLQGAHEKLFFGSGTQLSVL.

The chain has TRBV2 and TRBJ1-6, with 7 bases aligning to TRBD1. The ends lost 5 bases at V and 6 bases at J; junction bases unmatched: 4. The CDR3 sequence is 14 residues long. The germline V gene encodes CDR1 SNHLY and CDR2 FYNNEI. CDR3 DNA: TGTGCCAGCAGTAGCGACAGGGCTAATTCACCCCTCCACTTT. Amino acid sequence: CASSSDRANSPLHF.

This clone appeared a few times. V gene TRBV4-3 combines with J gene TRBJ1-1; D unresolved. The CDR3 runs to 15 residues. V was pared by 0 bases and J by 0 bases, with 8 bases between. The germline V gene has CDR1 LGHNA and CDR2 YSLEER. Written as DNA, the CDR3 is TGCGCCAGCAGCCAAGATAGGCGGTTGAACACTGAAGCTTTCTTT. Its translation is CASSQDRRLNTEAFF.

This chain connects TRBV27 to TRBJ1-2; D call uncertain. V was trimmed by 3 bases and J by 0 bases, leaving 5 bases between them. The germline gives CDR1 MNHEY, CDR2 SMNVEV (reference sequence). The CDR3 spans 13 residues. CDR3 nucleotide sequence: TGTGCCAGCAGTTTCCTAGCTAACTATGGCTACACCTTC. It specifies CASSFLANYGYTF.

This clone was counted once. The chain carries TRBV5-1 and TRBJ1-3; D is unresolved. The CDR3 length is 12 residues. V was shortened by 5 bases and J by 8 bases, with 11 bases between the two germline ends. Per germline, CDR1 SGHRS and CDR2 YFSETQ. Here the CDR3 DNA reads TGCGCCAGCAGAAACGGGTCGCACACCATATATTTT. Translation: CASRNGSHTIYF.

In this sample, this clone turned up once. The V call is TRBV18, the J call TRBJ1-4, with 9 bases fitting TRBD1. After removal of 3 bases from V and 12 bases from J, the junction contained 5 bases not matched to a gene. The CDR3 has 13 amino acids. Germline V gene lookup returns CDR1 KGHSH and CDR2 LQKENI. The CDR3 sequence is CASSPGQGIELFF. The CDR3 DNA is TGTGCCAGCTCACCTGGACAGGGGATCGAACTGTTTTTT.

The rearrangement uses TRBV7-9 and TRBJ2-7, with 7 bases identical to TRBD1. The trim removed 8 bases at V and 0 bases at J, leaving 1 base unmatched. Germline V CDR1 and CDR2: SEHNR, FQNEAQ (reference sequence). The CDR3 is made up of 12 amino acids. The CDR3 region has the DNA TGTGCCAGCGGGACAGTCTCCTACGAGCAGTACTTC. Translated: CASGTVSYEQYF.